This is a list of T cell receptor beta chains from one sample in a study of blood T cell repertoires in COVID-19. Some clones are missing from TCRdb's copy, which holds only in-frame ones; the method was immunoSEQ multiplex PCR. The data hold 150,000 to 200,000 clones, with roughly 80% observed a single time. Sequencing input: peripheral blood. These receptors were taken from a woman aged 80 or over with acute or convalescent COVID-19. Each CDR3 is given with its conserved first and last residue. A D gene is named only where the DNA matches it firmly. Some rows have no size entry. The others give once, few or many, or a class for an expanded clone.

v_gene	j_gene	d_gene	abundance	CDR3nt	CDR3aa
TRBV6-5	TRBJ1-6	TRBD1	NA	TGTGCCAGCAGGGGACAGGGTGGAAATTCACCCCTCCACTTT	CASRGQGGNSPLHF
TRBV27	TRBJ2-1	NA	NA	TGTGCCAGCAGTCAAACGGTTGGGGGGAGGAGCTCCTACAATGAGCAGTTCTTC	CASSQTVGGRSSYNEQFF
TRBV4-2	TRBJ2-1	TRBD2	NA	TGTGCCAGCAGCCAAGAGCTCACTAGCGCGTACAATGAGCAGTTCTTC	CASSQELTSAYNEQFF
TRBV6-5	TRBJ2-7	TRBD1	NA	TGTGCCAGCAGTTACCCTGGACAGGGTTTCGCCGAGCAGTACTTC	CASSYPGQGFAEQYF
TRBV3-1/TRBV3-2	TRBJ1-6	NA	NA	TGTGCCAGCAGCCAAGAGGGCAGCTCCTATAATTCACCCCTCCACTTT	CASSQEGSSYNSPLHF
TRBV3-1/TRBV3-2	TRBJ2-7	NA	NA	TGTGCCAGCAGCCAAGCGGCAGGGGGGTCCTACGAGCAGTACTTC	CASSQAAGGSYEQYF
TRBV6-6	TRBJ1-5	TRBD1	NA	TGTGCCAGCAGTTACCCGGGACAGGGAAATCAGCCCCAGCATTTT	CASSYPGQGNQPQHF
TRBV28	TRBJ1-4	NA	once	TGTGCCAGCAGTTTAGAGGAGCCCCTAGGTGAAAAACTGTTTTTT	CASSLEEPLGEKLFF
TRBV5-1	TRBJ2-1	NA	NA	TGCGCCAGCAGCTTTAGCATAAGCTCCTACAATGAGCAGTTCTTC	CASSFSISSYNEQFF
TRBV7-6	TRBJ2-3	NA	NA	TGTGCCAGCAGCCTTGGACTCACAGATACGCAGTATTTT	CASSLGLTDTQYF
TRBV29-1	TRBJ1-4	NA	NA	TGCAGTGTTGGGTGGGCTGAAAAACTGTTTTTT	CSVGWAEKLFF
TRBV11-2	TRBJ1-3	NA	NA	TGTGCCAGCAGCTTAGACCCGATCGTGGGCAGGAACTCTGGAAACACCATATATTTT	CASSLDPIVGRNSGNTIYF
TRBV7-9	TRBJ2-1	NA	NA	TGTGCCAGCAGCTTAGATGGGGGCAGGGATGAGCAGTTCTTC	CASSLDGGRDEQFF
TRBV18	TRBJ1-1	NA	NA	TGTGCCAGCTCACCACTGGAGGGGAGCGGCACTGAAGCTTTCTTT	CASSPLEGSGTEAFF
TRBV27	TRBJ2-7	NA	NA	TGTGCCAGCAGTCCCCTCAATAGGCCGGGTGAGCAGTACTTC	CASSPLNRPGEQYF
TRBV7-6	TRBJ2-3	NA	NA	TGTGCCAGCAGCTTAGGCCAGGGGAGGGCAGATACGCAGTATTTT	CASSLGQGRADTQYF
TRBV3-1/TRBV3-2	TRBJ2-5	TRBD1	NA	TGTGCCAGCAGCCGCCCCCGGACAGGGGGAGTACGGGAGACCCAGTACTTC	CASSRPRTGGVRETQYF
TRBV5-4	TRBJ2-7	NA	many	TGTGCCAGCAGCTTCGACAGGTCCTACGAGCAGTACTTC	CASSFDRSYEQYF
TRBV19	TRBJ2-1	TRBD2	NA	TGTGCCAGTAGTAACGCTAGCGGGCCTTACAATGAGCAGTTCTTC	CASSNASGPYNEQFF
TRBV11-2	TRBJ2-7	TRBD2	NA	TGTGCCAGCAGCTTTGTTAGAGCGGGAGGAAACGAGCAGTACTTC	CASSFVRAGGNEQYF
TRBV5-5	TRBJ1-4	NA	NA	TGTGCCAGCAGCGCAGACAGGTTTTCTAATGAAAAACTGTTTTTT	CASSADRFSNEKLFF
TRBV18	TRBJ2-7	TRBD1	few	TGTGCCAGCTCAAGGGACAGCTACGAGCAGTACTTC	CASSRDSYEQYF
TRBV28	TRBJ2-5	NA	NA	TGTGCCACCCGGGGGGCAGCGCAAGAGACCCAGTACTTC	CATRGAAQETQYF
TRBV11-3	TRBJ2-7	TRBD2	NA	TGTGCCAGCAGCTCCGCGGCCGGGAGGGAGCAGTACTTC	CASSSAAGREQYF
TRBV4-3	TRBJ2-7	NA	NA	TGCGCCAGCAGCCAAGGCCCCGGCTACGAGCAGTACTTC	CASSQGPGYEQYF
TRBV3-1/TRBV3-2	TRBJ2-7	TRBD2	few	TGTGCCAGCAGTCCTATCCCGGGACTAGCGGGCGACCACTACGAGCAGTACTTC	CASSPIPGLAGDHYEQYF
TRBV6-1	TRBJ1-2	TRBD1	NA	TGTGCCAGCAGGGAACCGGGACAGGAGGGATTCTATGGCTACACCTTC	CASREPGQEGFYGYTF
TRBV3-1/TRBV3-2	TRBJ2-7	NA	NA	TGTGCCAGCAGCCACTCGGGGGGCGGTTTGTACGAGCAGTACTTC	CASSHSGGGLYEQYF
TRBV11-3	TRBJ2-1	TRBD1	NA	TGTGCCAGCAGCCCCCCCGGGCAGGGGGCGAGCAATGAGCAGTTCTTC	CASSPPGQGASNEQFF
TRBV28	TRBJ2-5	NA	NA	TGTGCCAGCAGTTTGTCAAAACTCGCCTGGGAGACCCAGTACTTC	CASSLSKLAWETQYF
TRBV10-1	TRBJ2-7	TRBD2	NA	TGCGCCAGCAGTCCGGGACTAGCGGGGGCCTTAGTCTCCTACGAGCAGTACTTC	CASSPGLAGALVSYEQYF
TRBV19	TRBJ1-1	NA	NA	TGTGCCAGTAGTACACAGGAGATTAGCACTGAAGCTTTCTTT	CASSTQEISTEAFF
TRBV2	TRBJ1-4	TRBD1	NA	TGTGCCAGCAGTCGGAGCGACAGGGTTTCCTTAGAAAAACTGTTTTTT	CASSRSDRVSLEKLFF
TRBV10-2	TRBJ2-2	NA	NA	TGCGCCAGCAAAGAGGGAAACACCGGGGAGCTGTTTTTT	CASKEGNTGELFF
TRBV4-1	TRBJ2-2	TRBD2	NA	TGCGCCAGCAGCCAAGAGCAGCGGGGGAACACCGGGGAGCTGTTTTTT	CASSQEQRGNTGELFF
TRBV29-1	TRBJ1-1	TRBD1	NA	TGCAGCGTTGGGGAAATCCGGGACAGTAACACTGAAGCTTTCTTT	CSVGEIRDSNTEAFF
TRBV18	TRBJ1-1	NA	NA	TGTGCCAGCCGGACCGGGGGTAAAATTGGAACTTTCTTT	CASRTGGKIGTFF
TRBV11-2	TRBJ2-5	TRBD2	NA	TGTGCCAGCAGCCCGGGGACTAGCGAGACCCAGTACTTC	CASSPGTSETQYF
TRBV18	TRBJ1-2	NA	NA	TGTGCCAGCTCACCGGGAGGGAAGGGCTACACCTTC	CASSPGGKGYTF
TRBV6-6	TRBJ1-1	NA	many	TGTGCCAGCAGTTACGGGCAGGGTTTCTCTGAAGCTTTCTTT	CASSYGQGFSEAFF
TRBV7-9	TRBJ2-7	NA	once	TGTGCCAGCTGCTCTAGTCCCCCCTACGAGCAGTACTTC	CASCSSPPYEQYF
TRBV2	TRBJ1-4	TRBD1	NA	TGTGCCAGCAGGGAAATGACAGGGGAAAAACTGTTTTTT	CASREMTGEKLFF
TRBV7-9	TRBJ2-7	NA	NA	TGTGCCAGCAGGTACAGGGACGAGCAGTACTTC	CASRYRDEQYF
TRBV11-1	TRBJ2-7	TRBD1	NA	TGTGCCAGCAGCTTTGTCGGGACAGGGCTTGGCGAGCAGTACTTC	CASSFVGTGLGEQYF
TRBV19	TRBJ2-1	NA	NA	TGTGCCAGTAGGGAGGGACAGTCAATGAGCTCCTACAATGAGCAGTTCTTC	CASREGQSMSSYNEQFF
TRBV19	TRBJ2-2	NA	once	TGTGCCAGTAGTATAGATCTCAGGTTAATTACCCAGAGCACCGGGGAGCTGTTTTTT	CASSIDLRLITQSTGELFF
TRBV15	TRBJ1-6	TRBD1	NA	TGTGCCACCAGCAGACAGGGGGCCGGCTCACCCCTCCACTTT	CATSRQGAGSPLHF
TRBV10-3	TRBJ1-1	TRBD1	NA	TGTGCCATCTGCAGGGGGCGAGACACTGAAGCTTTCTTT	CAICRGRDTEAFF
TRBV18	TRBJ2-1	NA	NA	TGTGCCAGCTCCTCAGGGTCCTACAATGAGCAGTTCTTC	CASSSGSYNEQFF
TRBV12-3/TRBV12-4	TRBJ2-1	NA	NA	TGTGCCAGCAGTTTAACTGGTTACAATGAGCAGTTCTTC	CASSLTGYNEQFF
TRBV7-8	TRBJ2-3	NA	NA	TGTGCCAGCAGCCAAACGGAGACGGGGGTAAACATTGATACGCAGTATTTT	CASSQTETGVNIDTQYF
TRBV5-1	TRBJ1-1	TRBD1	NA	TGCGCCAGCAGCTTGGCCGGACAGGGTTATGTCACTGAAGCTTTCTTT	CASSLAGQGYVTEAFF
TRBV5-5	TRBJ1-3	NA	once	TGTGCCAGCAGCCTAGATCAGGGGAGCTCTGGAAACACCATATATTTT	CASSLDQGSSGNTIYF
TRBV28	TRBJ2-1	TRBD1	NA	TGTGCCAGCATCGCTGGCAGGGGGACGAATGAGCAGTTCTTC	CASIAGRGTNEQFF
TRBV19	TRBJ1-4	NA	NA	TGTGCCAGTAGTAAGGGGACACCCGGGCGGCGTGAAAAACTGTTTTTT	CASSKGTPGRREKLFF
TRBV5-1	TRBJ2-3	NA	NA	TGCGCCAGCAGCTGGGGTGGGACTCTATTTTCTGGCGAGCACGATACGCAGTATTTT	CASSWGGTLFSGEHDTQYF
TRBV18	TRBJ1-4	NA	NA	TGTGCCAGCTCACCCGCGGGAGTTGAAAAACTGTTTTTT	CASSPAGVEKLFF